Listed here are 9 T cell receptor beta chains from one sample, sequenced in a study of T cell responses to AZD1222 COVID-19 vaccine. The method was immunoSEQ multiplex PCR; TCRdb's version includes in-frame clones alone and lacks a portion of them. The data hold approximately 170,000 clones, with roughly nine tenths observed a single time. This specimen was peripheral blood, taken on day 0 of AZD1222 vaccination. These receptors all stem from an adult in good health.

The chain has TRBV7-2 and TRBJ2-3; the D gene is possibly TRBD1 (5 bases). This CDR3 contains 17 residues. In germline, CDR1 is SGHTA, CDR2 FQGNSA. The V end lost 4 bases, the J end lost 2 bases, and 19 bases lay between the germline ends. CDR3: CASSSVPRGHLTDTQYF. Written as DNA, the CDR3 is TGTGCCAGCAGCTCAGTCCCTAGGGGTCACCTCACAGATACGCAGTATTTT. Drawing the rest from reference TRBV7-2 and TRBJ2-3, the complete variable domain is GAGVSQSPSNKVTEKGKDVELRCDPISGHTALYWYRQSLGQGLEFLIYFQGNSAPDKSGLPSDRFSAERTGGSVSTLTIQRTQQEDSAVYLCASSSVPRGHLTDTQYFGPGTRLTVL.

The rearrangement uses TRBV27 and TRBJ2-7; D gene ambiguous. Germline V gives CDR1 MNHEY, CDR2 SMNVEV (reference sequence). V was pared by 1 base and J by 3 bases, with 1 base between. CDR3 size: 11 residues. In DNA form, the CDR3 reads TGTGCCAGCAGTTTATACTACGAGCAGTACTTC. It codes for CASSLYYEQYF.

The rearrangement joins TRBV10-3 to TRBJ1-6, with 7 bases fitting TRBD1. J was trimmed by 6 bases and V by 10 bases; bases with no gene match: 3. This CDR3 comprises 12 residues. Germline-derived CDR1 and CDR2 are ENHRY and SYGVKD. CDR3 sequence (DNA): TGTGCCACCAGGGACAGTAATTCACCCCTCCACTTT. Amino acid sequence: CATRDSNSPLHF.

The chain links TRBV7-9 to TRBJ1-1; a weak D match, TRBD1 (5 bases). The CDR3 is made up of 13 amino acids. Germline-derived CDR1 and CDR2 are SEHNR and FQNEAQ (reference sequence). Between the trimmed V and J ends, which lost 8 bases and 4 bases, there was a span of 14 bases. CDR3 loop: CASHPGGGTEAFF. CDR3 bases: TGTGCCAGCCACCCGGGGGGAGGCACTGAAGCTTTCTTT.

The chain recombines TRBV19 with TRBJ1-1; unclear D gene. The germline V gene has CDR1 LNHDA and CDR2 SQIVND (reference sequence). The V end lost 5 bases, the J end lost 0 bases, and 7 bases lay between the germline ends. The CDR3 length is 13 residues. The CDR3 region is CASSYSLNTEAFF. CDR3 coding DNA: TGTGCCAGTAGTTACAGCTTGAACACTGAAGCTTTCTTT. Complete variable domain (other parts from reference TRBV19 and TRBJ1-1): DGGITQSPKYLFRKEGQNVTLSCEQNLNHDAMYWYRQDPGQGLRLIYYSQIVNDFQKGDIAEGYSVSREKKESFPLTVTSAQKNPTAFYLCASSYSLNTEAFFGQGTRLTVV.

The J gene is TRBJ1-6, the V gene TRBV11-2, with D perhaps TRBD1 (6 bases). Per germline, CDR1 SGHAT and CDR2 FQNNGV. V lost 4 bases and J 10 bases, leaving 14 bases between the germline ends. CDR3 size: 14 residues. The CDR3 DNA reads TGTGCCAGCAGCTCACTAGGGGGAGACTCACCCCTCCACTTT. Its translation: CASSSLGGDSPLHF. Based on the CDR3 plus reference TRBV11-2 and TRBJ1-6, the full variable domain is EAGVAQSPRYKIIEKRQSVAFWCNPISGHATLYWYQQILGQGPKLLIQFQNNGVVDDSQLPKDRFSAERLKGVDSTLKIQPAKLEDSAVYLCASSSLGGDSPLHFGNGTRLTVT.

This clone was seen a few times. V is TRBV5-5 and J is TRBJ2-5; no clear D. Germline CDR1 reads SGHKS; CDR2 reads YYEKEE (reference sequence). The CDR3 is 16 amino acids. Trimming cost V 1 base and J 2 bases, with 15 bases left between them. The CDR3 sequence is CASSLYPRGRQETQYF. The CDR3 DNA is TGTGCCAGCAGCTTGTATCCAAGAGGTCGGCAAGAGACCCAGTACTTC.

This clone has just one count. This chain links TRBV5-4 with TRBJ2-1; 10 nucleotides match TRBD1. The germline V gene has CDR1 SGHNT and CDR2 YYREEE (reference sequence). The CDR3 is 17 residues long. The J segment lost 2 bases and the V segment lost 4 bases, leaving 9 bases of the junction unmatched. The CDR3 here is CASSPDRGRGPYNEQFF. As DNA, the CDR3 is TGTGCCAGCAGCCCCGACAGGGGGCGAGGCCCCTACAATGAGCAGTTCTTC.

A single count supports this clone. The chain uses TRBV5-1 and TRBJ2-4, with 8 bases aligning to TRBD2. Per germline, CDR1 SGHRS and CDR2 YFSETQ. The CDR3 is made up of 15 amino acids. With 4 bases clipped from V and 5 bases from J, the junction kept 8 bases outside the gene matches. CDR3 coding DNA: TGCGCCAGCAGCCTACAGCCGCGGGGGGAAAACATTCAGTACTTC. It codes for CASSLQPRGENIQYF.